These 2 T cell receptor beta chains share one sample of origin, sequenced in a study of blood T cells in healthy people across ages. Combining a sample-barcoded 5' primer with a J-beta primer mix, a second PCR ran for about 6 to 12 cycles. TCRdb processed the 5' RACE reads anew with MiXCR; each CDR3 protein has one entry. In the table there are hundreds of thousands of distinct CDR3 sequences, roughly 56% of which are singletons. The sequenced sample consisted of blood. These receptors all come from a man aged 35-49 years in good health.

The gene calls are TRBV11-3 and TRBJ2-7, with D hard to call. The J call is in doubt because the DNA end fits TRBJ2-5 better. CDR1 is SGHNT and CDR2 is YENEEA in the germline V gene. The length of the CDR3 is 14 residues. CDR3: CASSYPGTGETQYF. The CDR3 DNA reads TGTGCCAGCAGCTACCCCGGCACCGGGGAGACCCAGTACTTC.

This clonotype was counted only a few times. The CDR3 DNA sequence: TGCAGTGCAAGACCCATAGCTGGGCCTATTCGGGAGCAGTACTTC. Protein product: CSARPIAGPIREQYF. The gene calls are TRBV20-1 and TRBJ2-7, with unresolved D. There are 15 residues in the CDR3. Trimming stripped 6 bases from V and 7 bases from J, with 25 bases between. Germline V gives CDR1 DFQATT, CDR2 SNEGSKA (reference sequence).